This T cell receptor (beta chain) came from a study of blood T cells in healthy people across ages. Study summary: About one barcoded TCR beta cDNA was captured per two T cells.

The authors ran a second PCR of roughly 6 to 12 cycles using a sample-barcoded 5' primer and a J-beta primer mix. TCRdb re-called the 5' RACE reads through MiXCR, storing one row per CDR3 protein. This table holds roughly 900,000 distinct CDR3 sequences, roughly 43% found once. The table lists this clonotype with a few counts. Its target is not known. Extraction yielded at least 6 micrograms of total RNA per sample. The CDR3 covers 12 residues. CDR1 is MDHEN and CDR2 is SYDVKM in the germline V gene. V lost 7 bases and J 7 bases, leaving 10 bases between the germline ends. Study conclusions and caveats: Per-million-T-cell TCR beta diversity fell roughly linearly with age.

This receptor was taken from a man aged 25-45 years in good health. Sequencing used blood. V and J are TRBV28 and TRBJ1-4; a possible D gene is TRBD1 (5 bases). In DNA, the CDR3 is TGTGCCAGCATGGGACTTGCTGAAAAACTGTTTTTT. Protein sequence: CASMGLAEKLFF.